This TCR beta chain was retrieved from a study of OX40 agonist ivuxolimab in advanced cancers. Study summary: The dose-escalation cohort had hepatocellular carcinoma, melanoma, renal cell or head and neck cancer. Findings and limits, study-wide: Compared with others, partial responders at 0.1-3.0 mg/kg displayed clonal expansion among the lowest. At 0.1 to 3.0 mg/kg, clonal expansion of CD4+ and CD8+ blood T cells had occurred by week 6.

Germline V gene lookup returns CDR1 SGHAT and CDR2 FQNNGV. V shed 4 bases and J shed 10 bases, with 11 bases lying between them. The CDR3 covers 12 residues. Sequencing was performed with immunoSEQ multiplex PCR; in TCRdb, only in-frame clones are kept and a portion is missing. The sample includes fewer than 15,000 clones, approximately 80% of them seen just once. Cycle 7 day 1, cycle 4 day 1, and baseline were the timepoints at which blood was sampled. On this clone: Its antigen is currently unknown.

The TCR was taken from an adult with an advanced solid tumor such as melanoma, head and neck, liver or kidney cancer. Sequencing was performed on CD4+ or CD8+ T cells sorted from blood, taken in a trial of the OX40 agonist ivuxolimab. V usage is TRBV11-2 and J usage is TRBJ2-1; weak D call: TRBD2 (5 bases). This chain's CDR3 is CASSSVSGEQFF. The CDR3 nucleotides are TGTGCCAGCAGCTCGGTGTCGGGGGAGCAGTTCTTC.